This passage covers 20 T cell receptor beta chains from one sample sequenced in a study of blood T cell repertoires in COVID-19. Measured with immunoSEQ multiplex PCR; TCRdb has only the in-frame clones, and not every one. The sample includes roughly 300,000 clones, approximately 90% of them seen just once. The sequenced sample was peripheral blood. All receptors come from a woman between 25 and 40 years old with COVID-19, enrolled during active disease.

The J gene is TRBJ2-3, the V gene TRBV29-1; no reliable D call. The CDR3 loop spans 14 amino acids. CDR1 is SQVTM, CDR2 ANQGSEA, per germline. Between the trimmed V and J ends, which lost 3 bases and 7 bases, there was a span of 17 bases. Written as DNA, the CDR3 is TGCAGCGTTGAGCGGCTAGATAAAATATATACGCAGTATTTT. It translates to CSVERLDKIYTQYF.

The CDR3 nucleotides read TGTGCCAGCAGCCCTAGCGTGGGAAATGAGCAGTTCTTC. As protein: CASSPSVGNEQFF. This chain connects TRBV27 to TRBJ2-1; D is perhaps TRBD2 (6 bases). The germline CDR1 and CDR2 sequences are MNHEY and SMNVEV (reference sequence). V lost 6 bases and J lost 7, with 13 bases in between. The CDR3 is 13 residues long.

The V gene is TRBV4-2, the J gene TRBJ1-6; 7 positions agree with TRBD1. Per the germline V gene, CDR1 is LGHNA and CDR2 is YNFKEQ. The CDR3 length is 15 residues. Unmatched junction bases numbered 10, after V lost 4 bases and J lost 10 bases. In DNA form, the CDR3 reads TGTGCCAGCAGCCCACATGAGGGGGCATGGTCACCCCTCCACTTT. This translates into CASSPHEGAWSPLHF.

CDR3 residues: CASRRAGGPGTGELFF. In DNA, the CDR3 is TGTGCCAGCAGACGGGCGGGAGGGCCCGGCACCGGGGAGCTGTTTTTT. This chain joins TRBV28 and TRBJ2-2; 9 positions agree with TRBD2. V shed 6 bases, J shed 4 bases, and the junction held 9 bases outside the gene matches. This CDR3 spans 16 amino acids. Germline V gives CDR1 MDHEN, CDR2 SYDVKM. The full variable domain, with the rest looked up from reference TRBV28 and TRBJ2-2, is DVKVTQSSRYLVKRTGEKVFLECVQDMDHENMFWYRQDPGLGLRLIYFSYDVKMKEKGDIPEGYSVSREKKERFSLILESASTNQTSMYLCASRRAGGPGTGELFFGEGSRLTVL.

V is TRBV30 and J is TRBJ2-1; 11 nucleotides match TRBD2. J lost 4 bases, V lost 7 bases, and 12 bases had no gene match. CDR1 and CDR2 from the germline V gene are GTSNPN and SVGIG (reference sequence). The CDR3 length is 16 residues. The CDR3 reads CASTFGASGRYNEQFF. The CDR3 nucleotides read TGTGCCTCCACCTTCGGGGCTAGCGGGAGGTACAATGAGCAGTTCTTC.

This chain links TRBV5-4 with TRBJ2-2; the D is unclear. This CDR3 has 14 residues. CDR1 and CDR2 (germline): SGHNT, YYREEE (reference sequence). The V end lost 0 bases, the J end lost 2 bases, and 5 bases lay between the germline ends. CDR3 DNA: TGTGCCAGCAGCTTGGATGGCAACACCGGGGAGCTGTTTTTT. As protein: CASSLDGNTGELFF.

The chain joins TRBV3-1 (or the pseudogene TRBV3-2) to TRBJ1-1; D not resolved. Germline values: CDR1 LGHDT, CDR2 YNNKEL (reference sequence). This CDR3 comprises 14 residues. The ends were cut back, 4 bases at V and 3 bases at J, with 12 bases in the middle. CDR3 coding DNA: TGTGCCAGCAGCCCTCCTCGAGGATACACTGAAGCTTTCTTT. It codes for CASSPPRGYTEAFF.

The CDR3 region has the DNA TGTGCCAGCAGTTTCTCCGCGTACAATGAGCAGTTCTTC. The encoded protein is CASSFSAYNEQFF. The chain couples TRBV12-3 or TRBV12-4 to TRBJ2-1; D is uncertain. CDR3 size: 13 residues. Deletions cut 3 bases from V and 4 bases from J, with 7 bases between.

V gene TRBV10-3 combines with J gene TRBJ1-2, with D tentatively TRBD1 (6 bases). Deletions cut 0 bases from V and 4 bases from J, with 15 bases between. The CDR3 extends over 16 amino acids. Germline values: CDR1 ENHRY, CDR2 SYGVKD. The CDR3 region has the DNA TGTGCCATCAGTGAGTCGACAGGCAGGGGCTCCTATGGCTACACCTTC. It encodes CAISESTGRGSYGYTF.

V is TRBV7-3 and J is TRBJ1-2; maybe TRBD1 (6 bases). V was cut by 0 bases and J by 7 bases, with 15 bases left in between. This CDR3 comprises 15 residues. Germline CDR1 reads SGHTA; CDR2 reads FQGTGA. The CDR3 reads CASSLTVDSVGGYTF. DNA for the CDR3: TGTGCCAGCAGCTTAACTGTGGACAGCGTTGGTGGCTACACCTTC.

This sequence joins TRBV5-1 and TRBJ2-1, with D maybe TRBD2 (6 bases). Germline V gene lookup returns CDR1 SGHRS and CDR2 YFSETQ. The CDR3 spans 15 residues. Trimming removed 0 bases at V and 7 bases at J, with 14 bases between. DNA for the CDR3: TGCGCCAGCAGCTTGGTCGTGGACGGGAGAAATGAGCAGTTCTTC. Translating gives CASSLVVDGRNEQFF.

The chain has TRBV9 and TRBJ2-7, with D tentatively TRBD2 (5 bases). Per germline, CDR1 SGDLS and CDR2 YYNGEE. This CDR3 has 14 amino acids. V lost 2 bases and J lost 2, with 11 bases in between. The CDR3 here is CASSVGEFAYEQYF. The CDR3 nucleotides are TGTGCCAGCAGCGTCGGGGAGTTCGCCTACGAGCAGTACTTC.

The rearrangement links TRBV11-2 to TRBJ2-7; 10 bases fit TRBD1. The CDR3 covers 15 residues. Trimming removed 0 bases from V and 6 bases from J; junction bases left unmatched: 5. Germline CDR1 is SGHAT and CDR2 is FQNNGV. The CDR3 here is CASSLDWGQGLEQYF. For the CDR3, the DNA is TGTGCCAGCAGCTTAGATTGGGGACAGGGGCTCGAGCAGTACTTC. Filled out from reference TRBV11-2 and TRBJ2-7, the complete variable domain reads EAGVAQSPRYKIIEKRQSVAFWCNPISGHATLYWYQQILGQGPKLLIQFQNNGVVDDSQLPKDRFSAERLKGVDSTLKIQPAKLEDSAVYLCASSLDWGQGLEQYFGPGTRLTVT.

The chain employs TRBV30 and TRBJ2-1; a weak D match, TRBD1 (6 bases). Germline V CDR1 and CDR2: GTSNPN, SVGIG (reference sequence). The V end was cut by 2 bases, the J end by 8 bases, with 13 bases between. This CDR3 contains 13 residues. The CDR3 spells CAWSSTGWDEQFF. In DNA form, the CDR3 reads TGTGCCTGGAGTTCCACAGGGTGGGATGAGCAGTTCTTC.

The J gene is TRBJ2-7, the V gene TRBV3-1 (or the pseudogene TRBV3-2), with D possibly being TRBD1 (6 bases). The germline V gene encodes CDR1 LGHDT and CDR2 YNNKEL (reference sequence). Trimming stripped 3 bases from V and 4 bases from J, with 10 bases between. This CDR3 is 13 amino acids long. This chain's CDR3 is CASSHQGWYEQYF. DNA of the CDR3: TGTGCCAGCAGCCACCAGGGGTGGTACGAGCAGTACTTC.

This clone showed up just once. The chain carries TRBV18 and TRBJ2-2; TRBD1 matches 7 bases. CDR1 is KGHSH and CDR2 is LQKENI in the germline V gene. The length of the CDR3 is 17 residues. J was trimmed by 0 bases and V by 2 bases; bases with no gene match: 6. In nucleotides, the CDR3 is TGTGCCAGCTCACCAAGATCTCAGGGGGCGAACACCGGGGAGCTGTTTTTT. Its translation: CASSPRSQGANTGELFF.

As regards this clone: Other DNA sequences in the sample encode the same CDR3. V usage is TRBV7-6 and J usage is TRBJ2-3; D is perhaps TRBD2 (6 bases). Trimming pared 0 bases from V and 0 bases from J, leaving 7 bases between. CDR1 SGHVS and CDR2 FNYEAQ come from the germline V gene. The CDR3 covers 15 residues. CDR3 sequence: CASSLAGGSTDTQYF. The CDR3 DNA is TGTGCCAGCAGCTTAGCGGGGGGTAGCACAGATACGCAGTATTTT.

Worth noting for this clone: Within the sample, other DNA sequences also encode this same CDR3. This chain connects TRBV9 to TRBJ1-3; D may be TRBD1 (5 bases). Germline lookup yields CDR1 SGDLS and CDR2 YYNGEE. Trimming cost V 3 bases and J 0 bases, with 7 bases left between them. This CDR3 is 14 amino acids long. This CDR3 is CASSGTGSGNTIYF. The CDR3 DNA is TGTGCCAGCAGCGGTACAGGCTCTGGAAACACCATATATTTT.

The rearrangement links TRBV24-1 to TRBJ2-3; 16 bases are shared with TRBD2. Per the germline V gene, CDR1 is KGHDR and CDR2 is SFDVKD. The junction had 14 bases not matched to a gene; V was cut back by 4 bases and J by 8 bases. CDR3 size: 19 residues. CDR3 residues: CATSDSHGTSGRDPTTQYF. The CDR3 DNA reads as TGTGCCACCAGTGACTCACACGGGACTAGCGGGAGGGACCCAACTACGCAGTATTTT.

The chain combines TRBV11-2 with TRBJ1-5; 9 bases fit TRBD1. Unmatched junction bases numbered 4, after V lost 4 bases and J lost 3 bases. CDR1 is SGHAT and CDR2 is FQNNGV in the germline V gene. The length of the CDR3 is 15 residues. CDR3 in DNA: TGTGCCAGCAGCTCACAGGGGGCATACAATCAGCCCCAGCATTTT. It encodes CASSSQGAYNQPQHF.